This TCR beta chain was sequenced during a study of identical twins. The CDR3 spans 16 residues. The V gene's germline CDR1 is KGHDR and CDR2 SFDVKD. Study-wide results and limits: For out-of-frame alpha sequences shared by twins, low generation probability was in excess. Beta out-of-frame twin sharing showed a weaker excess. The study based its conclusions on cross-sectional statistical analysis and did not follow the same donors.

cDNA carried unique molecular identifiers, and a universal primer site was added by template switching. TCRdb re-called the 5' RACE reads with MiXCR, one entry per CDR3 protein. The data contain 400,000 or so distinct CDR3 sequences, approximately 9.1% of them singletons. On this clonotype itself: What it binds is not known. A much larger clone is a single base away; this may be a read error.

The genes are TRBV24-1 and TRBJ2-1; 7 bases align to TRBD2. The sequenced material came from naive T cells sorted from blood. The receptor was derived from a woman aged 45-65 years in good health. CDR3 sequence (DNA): TGTGCCTCCAGTGACAATCTAGCGGCATCCTACAATGAGCAGTTCTTC. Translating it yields CASSDNLAASYNEQFF.